The clone carrying this TCR beta chain came up many times. Its antigen remains unidentified. TCRdb reprocessed the 5' RACE reads with MiXCR, giving one entry per CDR3 protein. The sample carries 150,000 to 200,000 distinct CDR3 sequences, 18% recorded once. This CDR3 has 17 amino acids. Germline CDR1 KGHDR, CDR2 SFDVKD. Trimming stripped 0 bases from V and 2 bases from J, with 14 bases between. The data belong to a study of CD8 T cells in ankylosing spondylitis. Study-wide findings and caveats: Among TCR beta sequences, a motif of under ten highly homologous variants appeared characteristic of ankylosing spondylitis blood. Previously reported in reactive arthritis synovial fluid and blood were some of the motif variants.

The chain combines TRBV24-1 with TRBJ2-3; D is ambiguous. The specimen was blood, either unsorted or a sorted T cell fraction (not recorded which). This TCR was sampled from a male donor between 10 and 30 years old with ankylosing spondylitis or in good health (not recorded which). In DNA form, the CDR3 reads TGTGCCACCAGTGATTTGCCTTCCGGCACAAACACAGATACGCAGTATTTT. Residues: CATSDLPSGTNTDTQYF.